These 10 T cell receptor beta chains came from one sample sequenced in a study of cytomegalovirus exposure and HLA in healthy donors. Primers included in the PCR were 60 Vbeta and 13 Jbeta primers. Some clones are missing from TCRdb's copy, which holds only in-frame ones; the method was immunoSEQ multiplex PCR. The sample holds around 150,000 clones; about 75% are singletons and the top ten take 1.7%. The sequenced sample consisted of PBMCs. These receptors were obtained from a woman in her 30s in good health and CMV-seronegative.

V usage is TRBV5-4 and J usage is TRBJ2-7; maybe TRBD2 (5 bases). Trimming left V 1 base short and J 0 bases short, with 11 bases between. CDR1 is SGHNT, CDR2 YYREEE, per germline (reference sequence). The CDR3 has 15 amino acids. The CDR3 coding sequence is TGTGCCAGCAGCTTGAGTACGGGAAGCTCCTACGAGCAGTACTTC. It codes for CASSLSTGSSYEQYF.

This CDR3 reads CASSLAVQVPQEKLFF. As DNA, the CDR3 is TGTGCCAGCAGCTTGGCCGTGCAGGTCCCTCAAGAAAAACTGTTTTTT. The rearrangement links TRBV5-5 to TRBJ1-4; no reliable D call. The CDR3 has 16 residues. The V and J ends lost 0 bases and 8 bases respectively, with 17 bases between them. Germline CDR1 is SGHKS and CDR2 is YYEKEE (reference sequence).

This clone was observed a handful of times. The J gene is TRBJ2-1, the V gene TRBV2, with 8 bases that match TRBD1. The germline V gene encodes CDR1 SNHLY and CDR2 FYNNEI. The CDR3 runs 13 residues. Trimming cost V 5 bases and J 7 bases; bases outside gene matches: 4. Here the CDR3 reads CASSKRQGNEQFF. The CDR3 region has the DNA TGTGCCAGCAGTAAGAGACAGGGGAATGAGCAGTTCTTC. Filled out from reference TRBV2 and TRBJ2-1, the complete variable domain reads EPEVTQTPSHQVTQMGQEVILRCVPISNHLYFYWYRQILGQKVEFLVSFYNNEISEKSEIFDDQFSVERPDGSNFTLKIRSTKLEDSAMYFCASSKRQGNEQFFGPGTRLTVL.

This chain uses TRBV13 with TRBJ2-3; 9 nucleotides line up with TRBD1. Germline V gene lookup returns CDR1 PRHDT and CDR2 FYEKMQ (reference sequence). Unmatched junction bases numbered 5, after V lost 5 bases and J lost 8 bases. The CDR3 has 13 residues. CDR3 nucleotide sequence: TGTGCCAGCAGCACTCCGACAGGGGGTACGCAGTATTTT. This encodes CASSTPTGGTQYF.

The rearrangement uses TRBV6-5 and TRBJ1-5; D is possibly TRBD1 (5 bases). CDR1 and CDR2 from the germline V gene are MNHEY and SVGAGI. V was shortened by 6 bases and J by 5 bases, with 11 bases between the two germline ends. The CDR3 runs to 13 residues. CDR3: CASSQRGDQPQHF. The CDR3 DNA is TGTGCCAGCAGCCAGCGGGGGGATCAGCCCCAGCATTTT.

The chain uses TRBV4-3 and TRBJ1-1; a weak D match, TRBD1 (5 bases). The CDR3 has 12 residues. Germline lookup yields CDR1 LGHNA and CDR2 YSLEER. The V gene lost 1 base and the J gene lost 7 bases, with 7 bases spanning the gap. The CDR3 bases are TGCGCCAGCAGCCAAGGACAGTTTGAAGCTTTCTTT. This gives the protein CASSQGQFEAFF.

This rearrangement joins TRBV7-6 to TRBJ2-3; possible D gene TRBD1, 6 bases. The CDR3 extends over 15 amino acids. Looked up from germline, CDR1 is SGHVS and CDR2 is FNYEAQ. V dropped 2 bases and J dropped 1 base, with 10 bases sitting between them. The CDR3 nucleotides are TGTGCCAGCAGCTTAAGCAGGGGAGGCACAGATACGCAGTATTTT. This gives the protein CASSLSRGGTDTQYF. The complete variable domain, with remaining parts taken from reference TRBV7-6 and TRBJ2-3, reads GAGVSQSPRYKVTKRGQDVALRCDPISGHVSLYWYRQALGQGPEFLTYFNYEAQQDKSGLPNDRFSAERPEGSISTLTIQRTEQRDSAMYRCASSLSRGGTDTQYFGPGTRLTVL.

The chain uses TRBV2 and TRBJ1-5; 7 positions match TRBD1. Germline CDR1 is SNHLY and CDR2 is FYNNEI. The CDR3 spans 16 residues. V shed 10 bases and J 1 base; nucleotides not matched to a gene: 13. The CDR3 bases are TGTGCCACCGCCCCAACGACAGGGACGAGCAATCAGCCCCAGCATTTT. Residues: CATAPTTGTSNQPQHF. Full variable domain (outside the CDR3, taken from reference TRBV2 and TRBJ1-5): EPEVTQTPSHQVTQMGQEVILRCVPISNHLYFYWYRQILGQKVEFLVSFYNNEISEKSEIFDDQFSVERPDGSNFTLKIRSTKLEDSAMYFCATAPTTGTSNQPQHFGDGTRLSIL.

This clone was recorded once. V is TRBV5-6 and J is TRBJ1-2; no firm D call. The CDR3 length is 14 residues. The V end lost 0 bases, the J end lost 0 bases, and 6 bases lay between the germline ends. Germline V gives CDR1 SGHDT, CDR2 YYEEEE. The CDR3 is CASSLERANYGYTF. The CDR3 DNA reads as TGTGCCAGCAGCTTGGAACGGGCTAACTATGGCTACACCTTC.

The chain uses TRBV4-1 and TRBJ2-7; D is undetermined. CDR1 is MGHRA and CDR2 is YSYEKL in the germline V gene. V was pared by 0 bases and J by 5 bases, with 8 bases between. This CDR3 comprises 13 residues. The CDR3 spells CASSQEVGDEQYF. The CDR3 DNA sequence: TGCGCCAGCAGCCAAGAGGTGGGCGACGAGCAGTACTTC.